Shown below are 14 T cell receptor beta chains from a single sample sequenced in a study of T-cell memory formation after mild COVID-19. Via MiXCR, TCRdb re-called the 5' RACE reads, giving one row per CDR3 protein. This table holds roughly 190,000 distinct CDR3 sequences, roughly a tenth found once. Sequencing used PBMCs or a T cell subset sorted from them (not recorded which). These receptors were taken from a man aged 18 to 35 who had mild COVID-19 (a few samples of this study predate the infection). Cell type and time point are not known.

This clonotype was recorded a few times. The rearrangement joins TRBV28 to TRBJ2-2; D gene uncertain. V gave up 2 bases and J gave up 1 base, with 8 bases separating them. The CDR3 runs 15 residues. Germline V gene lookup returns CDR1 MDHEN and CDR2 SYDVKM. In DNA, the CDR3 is TGTGCCAGCAGTTTAGGTTTGGGGAACACCGGGGAGCTGTTTTTT. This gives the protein CASSLGLGNTGELFF.

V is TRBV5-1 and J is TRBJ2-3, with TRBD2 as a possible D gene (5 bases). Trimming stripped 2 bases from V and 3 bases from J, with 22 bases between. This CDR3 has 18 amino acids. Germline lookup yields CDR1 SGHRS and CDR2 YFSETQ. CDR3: CASSFDVRQRRGTDTQYF. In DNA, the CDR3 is TGCGCCAGCAGCTTCGACGTGAGGCAACGGAGAGGGACAGATACGCAGTATTTT.

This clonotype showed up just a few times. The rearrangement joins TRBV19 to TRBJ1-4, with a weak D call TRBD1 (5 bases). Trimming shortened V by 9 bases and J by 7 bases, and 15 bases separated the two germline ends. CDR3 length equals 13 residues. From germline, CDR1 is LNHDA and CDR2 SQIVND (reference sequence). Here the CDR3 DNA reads TGTGCCAGCCGGATCGGGGGGGGTGAAAAACTGTTTTTT. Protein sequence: CASRIGGGEKLFF.

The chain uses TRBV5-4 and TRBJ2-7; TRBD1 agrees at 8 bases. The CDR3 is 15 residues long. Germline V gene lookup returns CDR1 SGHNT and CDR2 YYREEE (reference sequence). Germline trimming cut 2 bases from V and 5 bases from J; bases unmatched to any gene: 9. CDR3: CASSLPGQVSDEQYF. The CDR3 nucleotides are TGTGCCAGCAGCTTACCGGGACAGGTATCTGACGAGCAGTACTTC.

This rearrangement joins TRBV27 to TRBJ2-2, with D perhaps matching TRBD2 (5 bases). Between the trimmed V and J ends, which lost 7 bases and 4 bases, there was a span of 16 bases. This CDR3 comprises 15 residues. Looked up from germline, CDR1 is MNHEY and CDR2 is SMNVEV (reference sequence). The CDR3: CASKVAQAFTGELFF. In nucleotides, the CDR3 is TGTGCCAGCAAGGTAGCGCAGGCCTTCACCGGGGAGCTGTTTTTT.

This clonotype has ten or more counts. In nucleotides, the CDR3 is TGTGCCAGCAGCTTATTGAGTTGGGATGGGGCCAACGTCCTGACTTTC. Translated: CASSLLSWDGANVLTF. The V call is TRBV7-2, the J call TRBJ2-6, with D hard to call. Germline V gives CDR1 SGHTA, CDR2 FQGNSA. V lost 2 bases, J lost 3 bases, and 11 bases lay in between. The CDR3 sequence is 16 residues long.

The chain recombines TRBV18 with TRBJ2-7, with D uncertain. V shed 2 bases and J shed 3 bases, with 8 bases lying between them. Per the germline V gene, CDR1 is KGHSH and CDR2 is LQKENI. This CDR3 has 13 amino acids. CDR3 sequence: CASSPGFYYEQYF. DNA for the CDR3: TGTGCCAGCTCACCAGGGTTCTACTACGAGCAGTACTTC.

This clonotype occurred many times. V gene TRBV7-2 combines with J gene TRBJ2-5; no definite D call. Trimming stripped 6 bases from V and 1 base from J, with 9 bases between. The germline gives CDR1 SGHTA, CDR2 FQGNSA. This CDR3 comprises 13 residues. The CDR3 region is CASSFRGQETQYF. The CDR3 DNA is TGTGCCAGCAGTTTTCGTGGCCAAGAGACCCAGTACTTC.

The CDR3 is CASSLPPGETQYF. CDR3 nucleotides: TGTGCCAGCAGTCTACCGCCAGGGGAGACCCAGTACTTC. The rearrangement links TRBV12-3 or TRBV12-4 to TRBJ2-5, with D perhaps matching TRBD1 (5 bases). Trimming cost V 5 bases and J 5 bases, with 12 bases left between them. This CDR3 is built from 13 residues.

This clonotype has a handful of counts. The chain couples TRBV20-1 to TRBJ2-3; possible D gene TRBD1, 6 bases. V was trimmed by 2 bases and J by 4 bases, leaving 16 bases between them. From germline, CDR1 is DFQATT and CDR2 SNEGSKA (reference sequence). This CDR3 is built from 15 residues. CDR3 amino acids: CSARRQGRSPDTQYF. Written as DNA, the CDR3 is TGCAGTGCTAGAAGGCAGGGGAGATCCCCAGATACGCAGTATTTT.

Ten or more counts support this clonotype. Here the CDR3 DNA reads TGTGCCAGCAGTTTTTTACAGGGCGGTGAAGCTTTCTTT. Residues: CASSFLQGGEAFF. The rearrangement links TRBV12-3 or TRBV12-4 to TRBJ1-1; TRBD1 is a possible D gene (6 bases). The CDR3 contains 13 residues. V gave up 3 bases and J gave up 7 bases, with 12 bases separating them.

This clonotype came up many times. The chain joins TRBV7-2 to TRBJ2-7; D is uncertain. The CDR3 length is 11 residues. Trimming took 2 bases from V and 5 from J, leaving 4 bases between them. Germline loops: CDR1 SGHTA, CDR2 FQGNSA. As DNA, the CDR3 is TGTGCCAGCAGCTTAACGAACGAGCAGTACTTC. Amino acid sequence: CASSLTNEQYF.

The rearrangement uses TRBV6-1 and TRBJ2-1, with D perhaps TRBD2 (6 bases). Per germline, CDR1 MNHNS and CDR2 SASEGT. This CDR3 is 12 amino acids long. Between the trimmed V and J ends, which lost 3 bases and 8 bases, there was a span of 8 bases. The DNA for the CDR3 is TGTGCCAGCAGTGAGTGGAGGGATGAGCAGTTCTTC. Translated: CASSEWRDEQFF.

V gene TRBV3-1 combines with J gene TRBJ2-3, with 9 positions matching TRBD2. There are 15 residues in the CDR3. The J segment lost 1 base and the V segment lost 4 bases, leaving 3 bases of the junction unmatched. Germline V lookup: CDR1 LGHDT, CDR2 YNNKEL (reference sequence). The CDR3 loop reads CASSPKRGGTDTQYF. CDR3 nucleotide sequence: TGTGCCAGCAGCCCCAAGCGGGGGGGCACAGATACGCAGTATTTT.